This paragraph reports one TCR beta chain. The data were obtained in a study of CD8 T cells in Susac syndrome. RNA totalling roughly 0.45 to 1 ug underwent reverse transcription with random hexamers. A multiplex approach, immunoSEQ multiplex PCR, amplified TCR beta CDR3 across 54 Vbeta and 13 Jbeta. TCRdb used MiXCR to reprocess the immunoSEQ multiplex PCR reads, holding one entry per CDR3 protein. The repertoire holds around 190,000 distinct CDR3 sequences, with about 95% as singletons. The multiple sclerosis controls were treatment-naive patients, and their relapsing-remitting disease was stable or active. Trimming cost V 8 bases and J 5 bases; bases outside gene matches: 3. The CDR3 runs 13 residues. CDR1 and CDR2 from the germline V gene are LNHNV and YYDKDF (reference sequence).

The chain couples TRBV15 to TRBJ2-7; 13 bases fit TRBD2. This receptor was identified in a human donor with multiple sclerosis. The sample was CD8+ T cells from PBMCs. The CDR3 reads CATGTSGNDEQYF. The DNA of the CDR3 is TGTGCCACCGGGACTAGCGGGAACGACGAGCAGTACTTC. The variable domain in full, with the rest retrieved from reference TRBV15 and TRBJ2-7, is DAMVIQNPRYQVTQFGKPVTLSCSQTLNHNVMYWYQQKSSQAPKLLFHYYDKDFNNEADTPDNFQSRRPNTSFCFLDIRSPGLGDTAMYLCATGTSGNDEQYFGPGTRLTVT.